This T cell receptor beta chain originates from a study of T cell changes during pregnancy in multiple sclerosis. Data came from immunoSEQ multiplex PCR; TCRdb stores just in-frame clones and leaves some out. Of tens of thousands of clones listed, approximately 90% are singletons. V dropped 5 bases and J dropped 12; count of bases not matched to a gene: 11. CDR1 and CDR2 from the germline V gene are SNHLY and FYNNEI. The CDR3 is 15 amino acids. This clone was observed once. The chain couples TRBV2 to TRBJ2-1, with 12 bases aligning to TRBD2. This receptor was identified in a female donor with multiple sclerosis, enrolled in a pregnancy study. This sample comprised CD4+ T cells from peripheral blood mononuclear cells, obtained in the first trimester of pregnancy. In DNA, the CDR3 is TGTGCCAGCAGTCCTAGCGGGGGGGCCCTTGGGGCGCAGTTCTTC. This translates into CASSPSGGALGAQFF.